The 10 T cell receptor beta chains given below trace back to one sample, sequenced in a study of Ad26.COV2.S vaccination and SARS-CoV-2 variants. The treatment: some 19 received Ad26.COV2.S at low or high dose, single or two shots; several received placebo; per-sample allocation not given. Sample collection was performed on day 63 after the first vaccine or placebo injection. The method was immunoSEQ multiplex PCR; TCRdb's version includes in-frame clones alone and lacks a portion of them. The sample lists some 250,000 clones; roughly 88% were seen once. The sample in question was peripheral blood, obtained in a trial of Ad26.COV2.S vaccine versus placebo. All receptors derive from a person aged 18-65 years who received the Ad26.COV2.S COVID-19 vaccine or a placebo.

The chain employs TRBV30 and TRBJ1-2, with a tentative D call TRBD1 (5 bases). The germline gives CDR1 GTSNPN, CDR2 SVGIG (reference sequence). The CDR3 totals 14 residues. Trimming removed 5 bases from V and 2 bases from J, with 15 bases in between. CDR3 sequence: CAWGDLTGNYGYTF. The CDR3 coding sequence is TGTGCCTGGGGGGACTTGACGGGGAACTATGGCTACACCTTC.

V gene TRBV2 combines with J gene TRBJ2-2; D unresolved. Germline V gene data show CDR1 as SNHLY and CDR2 as FYNNEI. There are 12 residues in the CDR3. Deletions cut 6 bases from V and 1 base from J, with 3 bases between. This CDR3 reads CASSQNTGELFF. The CDR3, as DNA: TGTGCCAGCAGCCAGAACACCGGGGAGCTGTTTTTT.

The J gene is TRBJ1-1, the V gene TRBV6-5; the match to TRBD1 covers 7 bases. The length of the CDR3 is 15 residues. Trimming at V came to 1 base and at J to 1 base, leaving 3 bases not matched to a gene. Germline CDR1 MNHEY, CDR2 SVGAGI. CDR3 in DNA: TGTGCCAGCAGTTACTTCGACAGGGCGAACACTGAAGCTTTCTTT. Amino acids: CASSYFDRANTEAFF.

This chain joins TRBV13 and TRBJ2-7; D is ambiguous. The V and J ends lost 0 bases and 0 bases respectively, with 9 bases between them. The CDR3 has 15 amino acids. Per germline, CDR1 PRHDT and CDR2 FYEKMQ (reference sequence). In nucleotides, the CDR3 is TGTGCCAGCAGCTTAGGGAACAGCTTCTCCTACGAGCAGTACTTC. This translates into CASSLGNSFSYEQYF.

The chain's CDR3 is CASSDRATEAFF. For the CDR3, the DNA is TGTGCCAGCAGCGACAGGGCCACTGAAGCTTTCTTT. J is TRBJ1-1 and V is TRBV28, with TRBD1 identical over 7 bases. V was clipped by 6 bases and J by 4 bases; unmatched bases: 2. Germline V gene sequence: CDR1 MDHEN, CDR2 SYDVKM. The CDR3 totals 12 residues.

V usage is TRBV19 and J usage is TRBJ1-1; the D gene is possibly TRBD1 (5 bases). V lost 7 bases to trimming and J lost 0 bases, with 12 bases between them. The V gene's germline CDR1 is LNHDA and CDR2 SQIVND (reference sequence). The CDR3 length is 14 residues. DNA for the CDR3: TGTGCCAGTACCCTGACAGCTATGAACACTGAAGCTTTCTTT. Its translation: CASTLTAMNTEAFF. Variable domain in full (rest from reference TRBV19 and TRBJ1-1): DGGITQSPKYLFRKEGQNVTLSCEQNLNHDAMYWYRQDPGQGLRLIYYSQIVNDFQKGDIAEGYSVSREKKESFPLTVTSAQKNPTAFYLCASTLTAMNTEAFFGQGTRLTVV.

V and J are TRBV20-1 and TRBJ2-5; D is perhaps TRBD2 (6 bases). Per the germline V gene, CDR1 is DFQATT and CDR2 is SNEGSKA (reference sequence). V was shortened by 4 bases and J by 9 bases, with 12 bases between the two germline ends. This CDR3 contains 11 residues. This CDR3 is CSATSARAQYF. The CDR3, as DNA: TGCAGTGCTACTAGCGCTCGGGCCCAGTACTTC.

V is TRBV7-9 and J is TRBJ2-2; D may be TRBD2 (5 bases). The CDR3 runs 16 residues. The germline CDR1 and CDR2 sequences are SEHNR and FQNEAQ (reference sequence). The germline V and J ends were trimmed by 0 bases and 6 bases, with 14 bases remaining between them. The CDR3 region is CASSLAKRAGAGELFF. CDR3 DNA: TGTGCCAGCAGCTTAGCGAAGAGGGCTGGGGCCGGGGAGCTGTTTTTT.

CDR3 DNA sequence: TGCGCCAGCAGCCAAATCGCGGGCGGGACAGGGGACCTCAATGAGCAGTTCTTC. It yields the protein CASSQIAGGTGDLNEQFF. The V gene is TRBV4-3, the J gene TRBJ2-1; 10 bases are a match to TRBD1. J gave up 6 bases and V 2 bases, and 13 bases lay outside the gene matches. Germline-derived CDR1 and CDR2 are LGHNA and YSLEER. This CDR3 is built from 18 residues.

This chain joins TRBV29-1 and TRBJ1-2, with D maybe TRBD1 (6 bases). V was cut by 1 base and J by 3 bases, with 15 bases left in between. CDR1 and CDR2 from the germline V gene are SQVTM and ANQGSEA. CDR3 size: 15 residues. CDR3 DNA: TGCAGCGTTGAAGGAGGGCCGGGGGCGGACTATGGCTACACCTTC. Translating it yields CSVEGGPGADYGYTF.